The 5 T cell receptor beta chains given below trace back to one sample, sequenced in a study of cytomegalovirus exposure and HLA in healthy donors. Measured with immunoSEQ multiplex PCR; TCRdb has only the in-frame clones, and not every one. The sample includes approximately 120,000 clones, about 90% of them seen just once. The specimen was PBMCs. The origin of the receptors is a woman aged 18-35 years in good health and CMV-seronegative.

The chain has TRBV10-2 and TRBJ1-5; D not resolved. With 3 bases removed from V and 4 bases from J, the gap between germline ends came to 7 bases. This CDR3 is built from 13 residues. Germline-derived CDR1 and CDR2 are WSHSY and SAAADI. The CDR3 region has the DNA TGCGCCAGCAGTGATTTCGAGAATCAGCCCCAGCATTTT. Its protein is CASSDFENQPQHF.

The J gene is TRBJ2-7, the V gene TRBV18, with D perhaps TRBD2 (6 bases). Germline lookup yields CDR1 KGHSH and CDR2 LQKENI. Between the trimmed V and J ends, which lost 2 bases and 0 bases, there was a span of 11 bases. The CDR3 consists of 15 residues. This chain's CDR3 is CASSPLEGSSYEQYF. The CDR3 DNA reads TGTGCCAGCTCACCATTGGAGGGAAGCTCCTACGAGCAGTACTTC.

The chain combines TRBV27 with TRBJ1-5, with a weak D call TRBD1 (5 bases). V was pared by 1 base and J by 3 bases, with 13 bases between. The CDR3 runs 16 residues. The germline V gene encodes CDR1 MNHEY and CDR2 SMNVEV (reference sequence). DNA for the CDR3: TGTGCCAGCAGTTTATGGGGCAGGGTGGACAATCAGCCCCAGCATTTT. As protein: CASSLWGRVDNQPQHF.

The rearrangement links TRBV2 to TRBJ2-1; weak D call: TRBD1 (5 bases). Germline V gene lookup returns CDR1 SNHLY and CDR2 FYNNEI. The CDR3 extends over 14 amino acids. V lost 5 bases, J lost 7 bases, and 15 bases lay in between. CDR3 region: CASSSSFQGNEQFF. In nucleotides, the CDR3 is TGTGCCAGCAGTTCCTCCTTCCAGGGAAATGAGCAGTTCTTC.

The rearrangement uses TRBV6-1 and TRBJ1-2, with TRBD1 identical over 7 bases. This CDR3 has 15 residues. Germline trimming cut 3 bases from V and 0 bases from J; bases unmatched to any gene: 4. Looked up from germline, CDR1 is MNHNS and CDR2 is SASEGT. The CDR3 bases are TGTGCCAGCAGTGAGGGGGACAGCGCTAACTATGGCTACACCTTC. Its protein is CASSEGDSANYGYTF.